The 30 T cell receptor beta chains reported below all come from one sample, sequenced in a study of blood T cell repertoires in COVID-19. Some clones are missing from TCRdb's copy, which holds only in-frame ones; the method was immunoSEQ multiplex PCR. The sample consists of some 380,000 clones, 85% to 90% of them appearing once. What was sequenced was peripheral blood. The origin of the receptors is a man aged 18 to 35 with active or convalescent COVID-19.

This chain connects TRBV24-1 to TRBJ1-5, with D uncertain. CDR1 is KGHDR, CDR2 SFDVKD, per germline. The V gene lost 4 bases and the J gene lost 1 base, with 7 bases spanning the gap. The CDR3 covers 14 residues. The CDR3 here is CATSENTSNQPQHF. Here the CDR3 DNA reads TGTGCCACCAGTGAGAACACGAGCAATCAGCCCCAGCATTTT.

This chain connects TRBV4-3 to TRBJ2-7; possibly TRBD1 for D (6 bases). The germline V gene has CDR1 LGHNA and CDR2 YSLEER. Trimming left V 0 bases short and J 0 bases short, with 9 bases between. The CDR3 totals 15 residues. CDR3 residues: CASSQEHRVSYEQYF. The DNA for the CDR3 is TGCGCCAGCAGCCAAGAGCACAGGGTCTCCTACGAGCAGTACTTC.

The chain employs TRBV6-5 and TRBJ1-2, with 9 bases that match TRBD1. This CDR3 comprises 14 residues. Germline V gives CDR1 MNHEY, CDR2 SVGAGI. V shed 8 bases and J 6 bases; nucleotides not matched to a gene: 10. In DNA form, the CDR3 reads TGTGCCAGCCTTGGGACAGGGTATACCGATGGCTACACCTTC. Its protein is CASLGTGYTDGYTF.

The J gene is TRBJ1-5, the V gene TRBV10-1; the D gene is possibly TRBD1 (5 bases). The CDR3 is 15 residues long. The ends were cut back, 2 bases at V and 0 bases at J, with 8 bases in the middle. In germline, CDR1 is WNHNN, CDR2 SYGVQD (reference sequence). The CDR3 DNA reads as TGCGCCAGCAGTGAGGGGGGGAGTAGCAATCAGCCCCAGCATTTT. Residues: CASSEGGSSNQPQHF.

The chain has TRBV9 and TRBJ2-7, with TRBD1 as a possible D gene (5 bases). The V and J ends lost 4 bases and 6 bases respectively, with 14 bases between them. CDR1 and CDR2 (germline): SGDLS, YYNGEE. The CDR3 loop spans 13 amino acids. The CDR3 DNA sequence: TGTGCCAGCAGCCCCCCGTCGGACACCGAGCAGTACTTC. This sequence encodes CASSPPSDTEQYF.

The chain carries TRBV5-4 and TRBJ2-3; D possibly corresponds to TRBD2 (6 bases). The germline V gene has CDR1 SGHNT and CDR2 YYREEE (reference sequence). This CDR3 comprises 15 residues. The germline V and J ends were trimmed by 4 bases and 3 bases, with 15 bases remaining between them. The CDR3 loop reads CASSPLRERTDTQYF. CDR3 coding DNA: TGTGCCAGCAGCCCTCTCCGGGAGAGAACAGATACGCAGTATTTT.

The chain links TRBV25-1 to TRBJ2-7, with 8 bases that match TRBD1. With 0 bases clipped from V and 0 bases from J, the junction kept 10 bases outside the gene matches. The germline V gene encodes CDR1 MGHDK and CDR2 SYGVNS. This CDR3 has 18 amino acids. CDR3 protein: CASSEYKRTGCNSYEQYF. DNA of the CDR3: TGTGCCAGCAGTGAATATAAAAGGACAGGGTGCAACTCCTACGAGCAGTACTTC.

The CDR3 DNA reads as TGTGCCAGCAGCGTAGGGGGACAGTCCTACATATCTGGAAACACCATATATTTT. Amino acid sequence: CASSVGGQSYISGNTIYF. The V call is TRBV9, the J call TRBJ1-3; 7 nucleotides match TRBD1. The trim removed 0 bases at V and 1 base at J, leaving 10 bases unmatched. In germline, CDR1 is SGDLS, CDR2 YYNGEE. This CDR3 is 18 amino acids long. Together with reference TRBV9 and TRBJ1-3, the CDR3 gives the full variable domain: DSGVTQTPKHLITATGQRVTLRCSPRSGDLSVYWYQQSLDQGLQFLIQYYNGEERAKGNILERFSAQQFPDLHSELNLSSLELGDSALYFCASSVGGQSYISGNTIYFGEGSWLTVV.

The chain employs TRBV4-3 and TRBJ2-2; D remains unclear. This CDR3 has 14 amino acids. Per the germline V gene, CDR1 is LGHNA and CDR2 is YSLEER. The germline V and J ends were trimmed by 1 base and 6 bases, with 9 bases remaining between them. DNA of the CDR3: TGCGCCAGCAGCCAAGGTCCTTCTCCCGGGGAGCTGTTTTTT. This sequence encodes CASSQGPSPGELFF.

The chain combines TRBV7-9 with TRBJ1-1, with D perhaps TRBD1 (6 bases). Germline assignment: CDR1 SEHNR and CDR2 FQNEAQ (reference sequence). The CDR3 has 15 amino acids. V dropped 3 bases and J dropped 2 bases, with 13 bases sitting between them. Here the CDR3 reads CASSFWTDPNTEAFF. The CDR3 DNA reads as TGTGCCAGCAGCTTCTGGACAGATCCAAACACTGAAGCTTTCTTT.

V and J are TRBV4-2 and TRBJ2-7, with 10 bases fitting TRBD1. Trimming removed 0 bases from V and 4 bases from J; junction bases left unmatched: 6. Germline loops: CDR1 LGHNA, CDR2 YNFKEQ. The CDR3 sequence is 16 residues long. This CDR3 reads CASSQDWRTGGYEQYF. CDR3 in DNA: TGTGCCAGCAGCCAAGATTGGAGGACAGGGGGGTACGAGCAGTACTTC.

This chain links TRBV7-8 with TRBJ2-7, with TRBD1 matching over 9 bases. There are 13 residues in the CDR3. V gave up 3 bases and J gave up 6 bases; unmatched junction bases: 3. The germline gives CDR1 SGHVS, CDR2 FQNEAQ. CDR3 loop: CASSFGTGTEQYF. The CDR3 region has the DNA TGTGCCAGCAGCTTCGGGACAGGGACCGAGCAGTACTTC.

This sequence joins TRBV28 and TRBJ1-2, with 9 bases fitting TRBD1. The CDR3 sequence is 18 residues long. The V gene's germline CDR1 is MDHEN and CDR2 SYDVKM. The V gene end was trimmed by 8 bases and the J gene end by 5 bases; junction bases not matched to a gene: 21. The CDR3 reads CASGSPGGQGFSRYGYTF. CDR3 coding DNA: TGTGCCAGCGGATCCCCGGGGGGACAGGGATTTTCGCGGTATGGCTACACCTTC.

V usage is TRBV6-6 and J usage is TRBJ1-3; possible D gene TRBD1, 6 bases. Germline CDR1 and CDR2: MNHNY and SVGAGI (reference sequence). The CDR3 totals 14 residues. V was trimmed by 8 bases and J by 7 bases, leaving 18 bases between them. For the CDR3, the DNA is TGTGCCAGCGCCCAGGCAGGGGCCGGGAACACCATATATTTT. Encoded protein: CASAQAGAGNTIYF.

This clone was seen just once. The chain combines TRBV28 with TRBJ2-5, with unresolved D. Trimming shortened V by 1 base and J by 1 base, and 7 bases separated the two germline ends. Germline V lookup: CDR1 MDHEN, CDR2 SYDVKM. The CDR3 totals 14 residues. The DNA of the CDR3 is TGTGCCAGCAGTTTATACCGCGTCCAAGAGACCCAGTACTTC. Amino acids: CASSLYRVQETQYF.

Here the CDR3 DNA reads TGTGCCAGCAGCGTAGGGAGCGGGGTGGGCACCGGGGAGCTGTTTTTT. Protein product: CASSVGSGVGTGELFF. V and J are TRBV9 and TRBJ2-2, with 7 bases that match TRBD2. Germline CDR1 and CDR2: SGDLS and YYNGEE. V dropped 0 bases and J dropped 4; count of bases not matched to a gene: 6. This CDR3 region has 16 residues.

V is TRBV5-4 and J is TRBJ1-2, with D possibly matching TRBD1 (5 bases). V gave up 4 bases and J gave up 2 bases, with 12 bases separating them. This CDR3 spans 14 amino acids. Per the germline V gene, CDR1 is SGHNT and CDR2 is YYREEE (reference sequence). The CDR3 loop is CASSRAQENYGYTF. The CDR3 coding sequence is TGTGCCAGCAGCCGGGCACAGGAAAACTATGGCTACACCTTC.

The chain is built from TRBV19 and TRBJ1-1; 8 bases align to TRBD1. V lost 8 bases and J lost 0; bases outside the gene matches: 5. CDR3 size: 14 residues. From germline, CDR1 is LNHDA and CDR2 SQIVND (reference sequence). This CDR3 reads CASGTGEMNTEAFF. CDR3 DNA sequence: TGTGCCAGTGGGACAGGCGAAATGAACACTGAAGCTTTCTTT.

The CDR3 is CASSPPDSFNYGYTF. The CDR3 DNA is TGTGCCAGCAGCCCCCCGGACAGCTTTAACTATGGCTACACCTTC. This chain uses TRBV5-4 with TRBJ1-2, with D perhaps matching TRBD1 (6 bases). Trimming took off 4 bases at V and 1 base at J, with 14 bases between the two ends. The CDR3 is 15 amino acids. CDR1 SGHNT and CDR2 YYREEE come from the germline V gene (reference sequence).

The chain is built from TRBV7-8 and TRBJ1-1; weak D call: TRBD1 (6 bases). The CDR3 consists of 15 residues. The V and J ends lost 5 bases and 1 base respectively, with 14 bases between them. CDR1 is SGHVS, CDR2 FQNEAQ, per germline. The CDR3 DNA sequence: TGTGCCAGCAGCCGGAACAGGGTGACGAACACTGAAGCTTTCTTT. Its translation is CASSRNRVTNTEAFF.

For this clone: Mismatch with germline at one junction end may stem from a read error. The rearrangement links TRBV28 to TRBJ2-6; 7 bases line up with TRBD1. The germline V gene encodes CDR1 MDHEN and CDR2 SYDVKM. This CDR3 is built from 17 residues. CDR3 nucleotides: TGTGCCAGCAGGGAGACCCGAACAGGGGCTGGGGCCAACGTGCTGACTTTC. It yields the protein CASRETRTGAGANVLTF.

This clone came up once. DNA for the CDR3: TGTGCCAGCTCGACAGGGAGGAACACCTTC. It is translated as CASSTGRNTF. The chain has TRBV18 and TRBJ1-2, with 7 positions matching TRBD1. Unmatched junction bases numbered 4, after V lost 6 bases and J lost 12 bases. This CDR3 region has 10 residues. Germline V gives CDR1 KGHSH, CDR2 LQKENI.

The CDR3 region has the DNA TGCGCCAGCAGCCTGGGACTAGCGGTAACAGATACGCAGTATTTT. This encodes CASSLGLAVTDTQYF. This chain joins TRBV4-3 and TRBJ2-3, with 11 nucleotides matching TRBD2. CDR1 LGHNA and CDR2 YSLEER come from the germline V gene. The V gene end was trimmed by 4 bases and the J gene end by 3 bases; junction bases not matched to a gene: 3. The CDR3 has 15 amino acids.

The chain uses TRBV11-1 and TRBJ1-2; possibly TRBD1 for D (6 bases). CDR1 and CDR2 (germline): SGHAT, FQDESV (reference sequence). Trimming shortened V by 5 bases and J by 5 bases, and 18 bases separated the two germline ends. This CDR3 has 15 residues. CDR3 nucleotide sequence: TGTGCCAGCAGCCAGGACAGCGCCGGCGGGTATGGCTACACCTTC. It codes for CASSQDSAGGYGYTF.

The CDR3 spells CASSVVATNEKLFF. The DNA of the CDR3 is TGCGCCAGCAGCGTAGTAGCAACTAATGAAAAACTGTTTTTT. V and J are TRBV5-1 and TRBJ1-4; D not certain. Trimming stripped 4 bases from V and 0 bases from J, with 7 bases between. Per the germline V gene, CDR1 is SGHRS and CDR2 is YFSETQ. The CDR3 is made up of 14 amino acids.

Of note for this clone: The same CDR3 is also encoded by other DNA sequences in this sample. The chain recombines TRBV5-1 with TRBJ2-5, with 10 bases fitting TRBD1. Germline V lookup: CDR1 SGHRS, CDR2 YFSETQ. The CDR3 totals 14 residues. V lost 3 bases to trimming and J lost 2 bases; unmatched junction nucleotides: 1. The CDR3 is CASSSGQGQETQYF. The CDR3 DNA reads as TGCGCCAGCAGCTCGGGACAGGGGCAAGAGACCCAGTACTTC.

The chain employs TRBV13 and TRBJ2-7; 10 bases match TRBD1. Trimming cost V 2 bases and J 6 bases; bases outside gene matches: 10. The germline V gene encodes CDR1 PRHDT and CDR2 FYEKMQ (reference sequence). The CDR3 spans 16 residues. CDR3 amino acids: CASSLSGQGVIGEQYF. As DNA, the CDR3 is TGTGCCAGCAGCTTAAGCGGACAGGGGGTGATCGGCGAGCAGTACTTC.

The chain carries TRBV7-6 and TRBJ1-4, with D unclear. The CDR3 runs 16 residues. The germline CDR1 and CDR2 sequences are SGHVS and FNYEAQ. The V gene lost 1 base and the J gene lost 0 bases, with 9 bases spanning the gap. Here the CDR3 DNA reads TGTGCCAGCAGCTTAGTGAGCGGAACAACTAATGAAAAACTGTTTTTT. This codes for CASSLVSGTTNEKLFF.

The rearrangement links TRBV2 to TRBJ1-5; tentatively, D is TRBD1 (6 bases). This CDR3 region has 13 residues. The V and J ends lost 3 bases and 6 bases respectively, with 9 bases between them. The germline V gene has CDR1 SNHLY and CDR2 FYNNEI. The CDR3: CASSEGRGQPQHF. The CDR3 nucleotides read TGTGCCAGCAGTGAGGGCAGGGGTCAGCCCCAGCATTTT.

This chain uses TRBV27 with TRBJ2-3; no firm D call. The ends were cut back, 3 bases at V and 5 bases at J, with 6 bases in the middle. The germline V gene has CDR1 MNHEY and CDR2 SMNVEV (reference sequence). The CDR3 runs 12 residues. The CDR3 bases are TGTGCCAGCAGTTTTTTTCAAGATACGCAGTATTTT. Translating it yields CASSFFQDTQYF.